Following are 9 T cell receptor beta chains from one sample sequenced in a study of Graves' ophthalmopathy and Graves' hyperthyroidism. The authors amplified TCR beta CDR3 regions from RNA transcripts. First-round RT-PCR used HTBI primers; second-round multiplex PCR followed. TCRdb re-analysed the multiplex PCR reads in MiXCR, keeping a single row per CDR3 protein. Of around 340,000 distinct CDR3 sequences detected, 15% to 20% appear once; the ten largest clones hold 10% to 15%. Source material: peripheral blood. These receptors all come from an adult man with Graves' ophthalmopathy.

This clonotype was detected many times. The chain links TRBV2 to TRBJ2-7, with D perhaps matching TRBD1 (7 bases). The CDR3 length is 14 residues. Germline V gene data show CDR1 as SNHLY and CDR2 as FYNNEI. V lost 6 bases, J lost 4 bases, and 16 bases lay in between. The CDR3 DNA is TGTGCCAGCAGGGGGGGACAGCTAATATACGAGCAGTACTTC. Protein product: CASRGGQLIYEQYF.

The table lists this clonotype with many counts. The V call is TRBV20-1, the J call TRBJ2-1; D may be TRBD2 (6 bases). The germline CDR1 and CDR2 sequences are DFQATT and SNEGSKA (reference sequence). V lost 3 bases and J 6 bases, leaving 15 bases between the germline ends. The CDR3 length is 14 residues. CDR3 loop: CSASWSLGGNEQFF. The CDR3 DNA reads TGCAGTGCTAGCTGGTCCCTCGGGGGCAATGAGCAGTTCTTC.

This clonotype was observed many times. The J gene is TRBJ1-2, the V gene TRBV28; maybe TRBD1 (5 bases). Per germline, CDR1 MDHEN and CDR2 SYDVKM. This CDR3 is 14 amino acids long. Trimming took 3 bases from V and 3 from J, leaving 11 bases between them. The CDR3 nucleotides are TGTGCCAGCAGTTTCGGGGGAGGAGACTATGGCTACACCTTC. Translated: CASSFGGGDYGYTF.

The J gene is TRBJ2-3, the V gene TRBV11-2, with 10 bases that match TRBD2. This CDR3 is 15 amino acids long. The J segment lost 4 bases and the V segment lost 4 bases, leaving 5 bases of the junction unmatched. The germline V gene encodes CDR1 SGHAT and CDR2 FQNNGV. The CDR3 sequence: CASSSNGLAADTQYF. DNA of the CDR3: TGTGCCAGCAGCTCGAACGGACTAGCGGCAGATACGCAGTATTTT.

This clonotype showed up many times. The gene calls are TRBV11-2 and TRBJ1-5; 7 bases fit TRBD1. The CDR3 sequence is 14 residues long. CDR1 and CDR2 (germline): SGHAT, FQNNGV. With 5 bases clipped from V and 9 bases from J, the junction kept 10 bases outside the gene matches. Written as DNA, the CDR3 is TGTGCCAGCAGCAAGCAGGGGGACGGGGCGCCCCAGCATTTT. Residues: CASSKQGDGAPQHF.

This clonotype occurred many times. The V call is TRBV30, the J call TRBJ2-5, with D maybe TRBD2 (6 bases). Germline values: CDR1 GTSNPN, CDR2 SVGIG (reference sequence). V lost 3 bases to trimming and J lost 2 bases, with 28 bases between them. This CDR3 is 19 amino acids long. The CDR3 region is CAWSTGGLQFPLRQETQYF. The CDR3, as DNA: TGTGCCTGGAGCACCGGGGGACTCCAGTTTCCCCTGCGACAAGAGACCCAGTACTTC.

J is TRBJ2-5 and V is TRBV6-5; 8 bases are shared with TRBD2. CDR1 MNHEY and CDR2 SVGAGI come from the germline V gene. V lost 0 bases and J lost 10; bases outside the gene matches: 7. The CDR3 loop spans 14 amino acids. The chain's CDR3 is CASSYSGGREDQYF. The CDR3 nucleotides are TGTGCCAGCAGTTACTCTGGGGGGCGGGAGGACCAGTACTTC.

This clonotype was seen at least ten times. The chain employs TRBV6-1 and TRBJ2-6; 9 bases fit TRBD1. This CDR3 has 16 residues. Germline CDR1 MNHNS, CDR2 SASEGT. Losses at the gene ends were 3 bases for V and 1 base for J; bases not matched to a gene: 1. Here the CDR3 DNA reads TGTGCCAGCAGTGATGACAGGGGGTCTGGGGCCAACGTCCTGACTTTC. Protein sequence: CASSDDRGSGANVLTF.

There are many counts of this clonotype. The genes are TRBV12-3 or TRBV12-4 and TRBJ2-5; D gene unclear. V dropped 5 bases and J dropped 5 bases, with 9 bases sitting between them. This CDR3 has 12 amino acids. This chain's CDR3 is CASSPESETQYF. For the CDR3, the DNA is TGTGCCAGCAGTCCCGAAAGCGAGACCCAGTACTTC.